At least ten counts were recorded for the clone carrying this T cell receptor beta chain. What it binds is unknown. The data belong to a study of regulatory T cells in long-lasting Graves disease. Germline CDR1 LNHDA, CDR2 SQIVND (reference sequence). CDR3 length: 15 amino acids. V lost 3 bases and J 2 bases, leaving 10 bases between the germline ends. Whole-study findings and limits: Persistent cases of Graves' showed reduced TCR diversity relative to newly diagnosed patients.

In building TCR beta libraries, iRepertoire HTBI primers were used together with Arm-PCR of CDR3 regions. Each CDR3 protein is one row after TCRdb ran MiXCR on the multiplex PCR reads. The repertoire has around 400,000 distinct CDR3 sequences, 15% of them found once; the top ten carry roughly 7.7%. Time point specified: newly diagnosed GD, antithyroid drugs for less than 3 months. Preparation of the TCR library used RNA extracted from PBMCs. American Thyroid Association guidelines were used to diagnose Graves' disease. The same specimen was also included in a second study, on T cells in Graves' hyperthyroidism and ophthalmopathy. This second study says: First-round RT-PCR with HTBI primers amplified the TCR CDR3 region.

This clonotype originated in a woman aged 40 to 55 with Graves disease. This specimen was peripheral blood mononuclear cells (PBMCs), taken at new diagnosis, from a patient treated with antithyroid drugs. The chain links TRBV19 to TRBJ1-4; D gene unclear. CDR3 nucleotides: TGTGCCAGTAGTATTACCTTCGGGACTAATGAAAAACTGTTTTTT. It yields the protein CASSITFGTNEKLFF.